This T cell receptor (beta chain) was captured in a study of STAT5B mutations in CD4+ large granular lymphocyte leukemia. Repertoires were generated with immunoSEQ multiplex PCR, while TCRdb's copy carries only in-frame clones and drops some. The sample lists tens of thousands of clones, 82% occurring once. This TCR derives from a human donor in good health. The sample comprised CD4+ T cells from blood buffy coats.

The CDR3 DNA reads as TGTGCCAGCAGCCCCGGACTAGCGGCGACTATCAATGAGCAGTTCTTC. Its translation: CASSPGLAATINEQFF. The chain links TRBV7-3 to TRBJ2-1; 10 bases are a match to TRBD2. The J segment lost 6 bases and the V segment lost 5 bases, leaving 10 bases of the junction unmatched. CDR1 is SGHTA and CDR2 is FQGTGA in the germline V gene. CDR3 length: 16 residues.